Described below is a single T cell receptor (beta chain) sequence and its context. Germline loops: CDR1 SGHDN, CDR2 FVKESK. The V gene end was trimmed by 2 bases and the J gene end by 5 bases; junction bases not matched to a gene: 7. CDR3 length: 16 amino acids. Some clones are missing from TCRdb's copy, which holds only in-frame ones; the method was immunoSEQ multiplex PCR. The sample yields about 46,000 clones, 92% seen once. These data are taken from a study of T cell changes during pregnancy in multiple sclerosis. V and J are TRBV14 and TRBJ2-1, with 9 nucleotides matching TRBD1. The source material was CD4+ T cells from peripheral blood mononuclear cells, sampled after pregnancy. The TCR originated in a female donor with multiple sclerosis, enrolled in a pregnancy study. CDR3 sequence (DNA): TGTGCCAGCAGCCAACAAACAGGGGGCGCCGACAATGAGCAGTTCTTC. Protein sequence: CASSQQTGGADNEQFF. Variable domain in full (rest from reference TRBV14 and TRBJ2-1): EAGVTQFPSHSVIEKGQTVTLRCDPISGHDNLYWYRRVMGKEIKFLLHFVKESKQDESGMPNNRFLAERTGGTYSTLKVQPAELEDSGVYFCASSQQTGGADNEQFFGPGTRLTVL.